The rows below give T cell receptor beta chains drawn from one sample of a study of blood T cell repertoires in COVID-19. The assay was immunoSEQ multiplex PCR, and TCRdb's table has in-frame clones only and misses some. The data show roughly 230,000 clones, approximately 88% seen once. Sequencing was done on a sample of peripheral blood. These receptors came from a middle-aged man with acute or convalescent COVID-19. The CDR3 runs from the conserved cysteine through the conserved F or W. The order of the fields is clone size, J gene, V gene, D gene, CDR3 protein, CDR3 DNA. D genes are given only for firm matches. Part of the rows lack a size; the others show once, few, many or a class for expanded clones.

size: once; J: TRBJ2-5; V: TRBV5-1; D: TRBD2; CDR3: CASSLELAAGTQYF; DNA: TGCGCCAGCAGCTTGGAACTAGCGGCGGGGACCCAGTACTTC
size: few; J: TRBJ1-4; V: TRBV7-8; D: TRBD1; CDR3: CASSLQTGESEKLFF; DNA: TGTGCCAGCAGCTTGCAGACAGGGGAGAGTGAAAAACTGTTTTTT
size: -; J: TRBJ2-1; V: TRBV11-2; D: TRBD1; CDR3: CASSPGTAANEQFF; DNA: TGTGCCAGCAGCCCGGGGACAGCCGCCAATGAGCAGTTCTTC
size: -; J: TRBJ1-2; V: TRBV25-1; D: -; CDR3: CASSEYTGPYGYTF; DNA: TGTGCCAGCAGTGAATATACAGGGCCCTATGGCTACACCTTC
size: few; J: TRBJ2-1; V: TRBV5-1; D: -; CDR3: CASSPGLDNEQFF; DNA: TGCGCCAGCAGTCCTGGACTCGACAATGAGCAGTTCTTC
size: once; J: TRBJ1-4; V: TRBV5-1; D: -; CDR3: CASSPGGTGGREKLFF; DNA: TGCGCCAGCAGCCCCGGGGGGACCGGGGGACGAGAAAAACTGTTTTTT
size: once; J: TRBJ1-1; V: TRBV7-2; D: TRBD1; CDR3: CASSSRRQGPNTEAFF; DNA: TGTGCCAGCAGCTCCCGCAGACAGGGACCGAACACTGAAGCTTTCTTT
size: -; J: TRBJ1-1; V: TRBV6-5; D: TRBD1; CDR3: CASSYSDREAFF; DNA: TGTGCCAGCAGTTACTCGGACAGGGAAGCTTTCTTT
size: few; J: TRBJ1-2; V: TRBV19; D: -; CDR3: CASSASGGGYGYTF; DNA: TGTGCCAGTAGCGCGTCGGGAGGGGGCTATGGCTACACCTTC
size: many; J: TRBJ2-6; V: TRBV18; D: -; CDR3: CASSPDRSGANVLTF; DNA: TGTGCCAGCTCACCAGACAGATCTGGGGCCAACGTCCTGACTTTC
size: -; J: TRBJ2-7; V: TRBV11-1; D: TRBD1; CDR3: CASSEGQGSYEQYF; DNA: TGTGCCAGCAGCGAAGGACAGGGTTCCTACGAGCAGTACTTC
size: -; J: TRBJ2-2; V: TRBV4-2; D: TRBD2; CDR3: CASSQALLAGARAGELFF; DNA: TGTGCCAGCAGCCAAGCCCTTCTAGCGGGAGCTAGGGCCGGGGAGCTGTTTTTT
size: -; J: TRBJ2-3; V: TRBV18; D: -; CDR3: CASSPDVRGSTDTQYF; DNA: TGTGCCAGCTCACCCGACGTCCGCGGGAGCACAGATACGCAGTATTTT
size: -; J: TRBJ2-3; V: TRBV7-9; D: TRBD1; CDR3: CASSLLTGAGDTQYF; DNA: TGTGCCAGCAGCTTACTGACAGGGGCGGGAGATACGCAGTATTTT
size: few; J: TRBJ2-1; V: TRBV30; D: -; CDR3: CAWGVGLGDNEQFF; DNA: TGTGCCTGGGGGGTGGGCCTGGGAGACAATGAGCAGTTCTTC
size: -; J: TRBJ2-1; V: TRBV10-1; D: -; CDR3: CASTKQTGGLSSYNEQFF; DNA: TGCGCCAGCACCAAGCAGACAGGCGGATTGAGCTCCTACAATGAGCAGTTCTTC
size: once; J: TRBJ1-1; V: TRBV19; D: TRBD1; CDR3: CASSPDRGQAFF; DNA: TGTGCCAGTAGTCCCGACAGGGGGCAAGCTTTCTTT
size: -; J: TRBJ2-3; V: TRBV19; D: TRBD1; CDR3: CASSIAFGGTGSTDTQYF; DNA: TGTGCCAGTAGTATAGCCTTCGGGGGGACAGGGTCCACAGATACGCAGTATTTT
size: -; J: TRBJ1-1; V: TRBV28; D: -; CDR3: CASREDNTEAFF; DNA: TGTGCCAGCAGGGAGGATAACACTGAAGCTTTCTTT
size: -; J: TRBJ2-5; V: TRBV3-1/TRBV3-2; D: -; CDR3: CASSQALGGLRYF; DNA: TGTGCCAGCAGCCAAGCGTTGGGGGGTCTAAGATACTTC
size: -; J: TRBJ2-1; V: TRBV3-1/TRBV3-2; D: TRBD2; CDR3: CASSQGTSTRAKFF; DNA: TGTGCCAGCAGCCAAGGGACTAGTACCCGCGCGAAGTTCTTC
size: -; J: TRBJ1-1; V: TRBV6-5; D: -; CDR3: CASSSQVNTEAFF; DNA: TGTGCCAGCAGTTCACAGGTGAACACTGAAGCTTTCTTT
size: -; J: TRBJ2-5; V: TRBV18; D: TRBD2; CDR3: CASSPGTSGRTSAETQYF; DNA: TGTGCCAGCTCACCCGGGACTAGCGGGAGAACGTCGGCAGAGACCCAGTACTTC
size: -; J: TRBJ1-2; V: TRBV6-6; D: TRBD1; CDR3: CASTLRGTGHGYTF; DNA: TGTGCCAGCACTCTGAGGGGGACAGGCCATGGCTACACCTTC
size: -; J: TRBJ2-5; V: TRBV9; D: TRBD2; CDR3: CASSPGTSGVWTQYF; DNA: TGTGCCAGCAGCCCCGGGACTAGCGGGGTCTGGACCCAGTACTTC
size: -; J: TRBJ2-2; V: TRBV21-1; D: -; CDR3: CAAHGTLNTGELFF; DNA: TGTGCCGCCCACGGGACTCTTAACACCGGGGAGCTGTTTTTT
size: -; J: TRBJ1-2; V: TRBV19; D: TRBD1; CDR3: CASWTGGYGYTF; DNA: TGTGCCAGTTGGACAGGGGGCTATGGCTACACCTTC
size: -; J: TRBJ1-1; V: TRBV5-5; D: TRBD1; CDR3: CASSWTGTVNTEAFF; DNA: TGTGCCAGCAGCTGGACAGGGACAGTGAACACTGAAGCTTTCTTT
size: -; J: TRBJ2-7; V: TRBV5-4; D: TRBD2; CDR3: CASSLTSGSLHEQYF; DNA: TGTGCCAGCAGCTTAACTAGCGGGAGTTTACACGAGCAGTACTTC
size: -; J: TRBJ2-7; V: TRBV4-1; D: -; CDR3: CASSQGATGLSYEQYF; DNA: TGCGCCAGCAGCCAAGGAGCGACAGGCCTCTCCTACGAGCAGTACTTC
size: -; J: TRBJ2-1; V: TRBV20-1; D: -; CDR3: CSASQENEQFF; DNA: TGCAGTGCTAGTCAGGAAAATGAGCAGTTCTTC
size: -; J: TRBJ2-6; V: TRBV5-6; D: -; CDR3: CASGTPKESSGANVLTF; DNA: TGTGCCAGCGGTACCCCCAAGGAGTCCTCTGGGGCCAACGTCCTGACTTTC
size: -; J: TRBJ2-3; V: TRBV9; D: -; CDR3: CASSVERGWDTQYF; DNA: TGTGCCAGCAGCGTAGAACGAGGATGGGATACGCAGTATTTT